These 18 T cell receptor beta chains share one sample of origin, sequenced in a study of blood T cell repertoires in COVID-19. The table came from immunoSEQ multiplex PCR; TCRdb's copy has only in-frame clones and leaves some out. Counted here are 250,000 to 300,000 clones, 75% to 90% occurring once; the ten biggest clones make up 1.5% to 2%. The sample consisted of PBMCs or T cells enriched from blood (not recorded which). These receptors were collected from a woman aged 40 to 50 who had recovered from COVID-19.

The chain is built from TRBV5-1 and TRBJ1-2; D is perhaps TRBD1 (5 bases). Germline CDR1 reads SGHRS; CDR2 reads YFSETQ. The CDR3 loop spans 15 amino acids. The V gene lost 4 bases and the J gene lost 2 bases, with 15 bases spanning the gap. As DNA, the CDR3 is TGCGCCAGCAGCCCCGCCGCAGGGTCCAACTATGGCTACACCTTC. It specifies CASSPAAGSNYGYTF.

This chain links TRBV5-1 with TRBJ2-7; 12 nucleotides agree with TRBD1. Germline trimming cut 4 bases from V and 6 bases from J; bases unmatched to any gene: 11. The germline gives CDR1 SGHRS, CDR2 YFSETQ. The CDR3 extends over 16 amino acids. CDR3 loop: CASSGGTGGRFGEQYF. The CDR3 DNA reads TGCGCCAGCAGCGGAGGGACAGGGGGCCGGTTCGGCGAGCAGTACTTC.

This rearrangement joins TRBV21-1 to TRBJ2-3; the D call of TRBD2 is as the table states it, not checked on the DNA. TRBV21-1 is an annotated pseudogene. The CDR3 is 14 amino acids. CDR3 nucleotide sequence: TGTGCCAGCAGCGGGGGGGGGCACATGCATACGCAGTATTTT. It is translated as CASSGGGHMHTQYF.

This clone appeared a single time. V is TRBV18 and J is TRBJ1-4; a possible D gene is TRBD1 (6 bases). V lost 0 bases, J lost 7 bases, and 12 bases lay in between. The CDR3 spans 15 residues. Per germline, CDR1 KGHSH and CDR2 LQKENI. CDR3 nucleotide sequence: TGTGCCAGCTCACCACCGTCCCAGGGGCCTGAAAAACTGTTTTTT. Encoded protein: CASSPPSQGPEKLFF.

The genes are TRBV27 and TRBJ2-6, with 11 nucleotides matching TRBD1. The CDR3 sequence is 17 residues long. With V trimmed by 5 bases and J by 0 bases, 3 bases remained unmatched. Germline CDR1 is MNHEY and CDR2 is SMNVEV (reference sequence). The CDR3 region is CASSGGTGGSGANVLTF. CDR3 DNA sequence: TGTGCCAGCAGTGGCGGGACAGGGGGCTCTGGGGCCAACGTCCTGACTTTC.

The CDR3 DNA reads as TGTGCCACCAGCCCAGGATCGTCTAGCGGACCAGCAGATACGCAGTATTTT. Translating gives CATSPGSSSGPADTQYF. This chain joins TRBV15 and TRBJ2-3; 7 positions agree with TRBD2. Germline V gene data show CDR1 as LNHNV and CDR2 as YYDKDF (reference sequence). Germline trimming cut 5 bases from V and 4 bases from J; bases unmatched to any gene: 15. The CDR3 is 17 residues long.

The V gene is TRBV19, the J gene TRBJ1-1; 10 bases fit TRBD1. The J segment lost 3 bases and the V segment lost 5 bases, leaving 9 bases of the junction unmatched. This CDR3 contains 16 residues. Germline values: CDR1 LNHDA, CDR2 SQIVND (reference sequence). For the CDR3, the DNA is TGTGCCAGTAGTCTAGGGGACAGGGGCCGGTACACTGAAGCTTTCTTT. It specifies CASSLGDRGRYTEAFF.

CDR3 amino acids: CSVEDPQGHGNTIYF. The CDR3 region has the DNA TGCAGCGTTGAAGACCCCCAGGGCCATGGAAACACCATATATTTT. V is TRBV29-1 and J is TRBJ1-3; possible D gene TRBD1, 5 bases. V lost 0 bases and J lost 3, with 12 bases in between. CDR1 is SQVTM and CDR2 is ANQGSEA in the germline V gene. CDR3 length: 15 residues.

DNA for the CDR3: TGTGCCAGCAGTTGCGAGAACCGGGACAGGGGATGCCAGCCCCAGCATTTT. Translating it yields CASSCENRDRGCQPQHF. This rearrangement joins TRBV6-7 to TRBJ1-5; 10 nucleotides align to TRBD1. TRBV6-7 is classed as an ORF, of uncertain function. The trim removed 4 bases at V and 7 bases at J, leaving 13 bases unmatched. This CDR3 has 17 amino acids.

DNA for the CDR3: TGTGCCACCCAAGCCCCCGGCAATGAGCAGTTCTTC. This gives the protein CATQAPGNEQFF. The chain is built from TRBV19 and TRBJ2-1; D is unclear. Germline-derived CDR1 and CDR2 are LNHDA and SQIVND (reference sequence). V was cut by 10 bases and J by 6 bases, with 13 bases left in between. This CDR3 has 12 amino acids.

This clone was counted once. The rearrangement joins TRBV7-2 to TRBJ1-3; TRBD1 agrees at 7 bases. Germline lookup yields CDR1 SGHTA and CDR2 FQGNSA. This CDR3 region has 15 residues. With 5 bases clipped from V and 0 bases from J, the junction kept 4 bases outside the gene matches. The CDR3 nucleotides read TGTGCCAGCAGCCCGGGACAGAACTCTGGAAACACCATATATTTT. It codes for CASSPGQNSGNTIYF.

This clone was counted only a few times. The V call is TRBV5-6, the J call TRBJ1-5, with D possibly matching TRBD1 (6 bases). CDR1 and CDR2 from the germline V gene are SGHDT and YYEEEE. The CDR3 is 16 residues long. Trimming removed 0 bases at V and 7 bases at J, with 17 bases between. CDR3 nucleotide sequence: TGTGCCAGCAGCTTGGGGCAGACAGGAAGTGGACAGCCCCAGCATTTT. This translates into CASSLGQTGSGQPQHF. Full variable domain (outside the CDR3, taken from reference TRBV5-6 and TRBJ1-5): DAGVTQSPTHLIKTRGQQVTLRCSPKSGHDTVSWYQQALGQGPQFIFQYYEEEERQRGNFPDRFSGHQFPNYSSELNVNALLLGDSALYLCASSLGQTGSGQPQHFGDGTRLSIL.

This clone was seen once. The genes are TRBV9 and TRBJ1-3; D is unclear. Germline V CDR1 and CDR2: SGDLS, YYNGEE. This CDR3 region has 14 residues. V lost 7 bases, J lost 0 bases, and 11 bases lay in between. The CDR3 DNA is TGTGCCAGCGGCTCCGGAGGCTCTGGAAACACCATATATTTT. Its protein is CASGSGGSGNTIYF.

The chain joins TRBV14 to TRBJ1-2; possibly TRBD1 for D (6 bases). The CDR3 has 16 residues. V was trimmed by 5 bases and J by 4 bases, leaving 20 bases between them. Germline V gene data show CDR1 as SGHDN and CDR2 as FVKESK. The CDR3 spells CASSSGAGAIPYGYTF. For the CDR3, the DNA is TGTGCCAGCAGCTCAGGAGCAGGGGCTATCCCCTATGGCTACACCTTC.

The J gene is TRBJ1-1, the V gene TRBV21-1. TRBV21-1 is a known pseudogene. This CDR3 is built from 12 residues. The CDR3 protein is CASSLPEAEAFF. CDR3 DNA sequence: TGTGCCAGCAGCCTCCCCGAGGCTGAAGCTTTCTTT.

This sequence joins TRBV14 and TRBJ1-1; tentative D call: TRBD1 (6 bases). Germline V lookup: CDR1 SGHDN, CDR2 FVKESK. Trimming took off 1 base at V and 3 bases at J, with 15 bases between the two ends. The CDR3 contains 16 residues. DNA of the CDR3: TGTGCCAGCAGCCAAGTCAGGGGCAGACCTTACACTGAAGCTTTCTTT. Protein sequence: CASSQVRGRPYTEAFF.

The table lists this clone with a count of one. The rearrangement joins TRBV5-1 to TRBJ1-1; D ambiguous. Germline V gene sequence: CDR1 SGHRS, CDR2 YFSETQ. The CDR3 spans 11 residues. Trimming stripped 4 bases from V and 5 bases from J, with 6 bases between. CDR3 sequence reads: CASSLGTEAFF. The DNA of the CDR3 is TGCGCCAGCAGCCTAGGTACTGAAGCTTTCTTT.

The chain is built from TRBV19 and TRBJ1-1; D remains ambiguous. In germline, CDR1 is LNHDA, CDR2 SQIVND (reference sequence). There are 14 residues in the CDR3. V lost 5 bases to trimming and J lost 3 bases, with 13 bases between them. The CDR3 nucleotides read TGTGCCAGTAGTGACCGTGGCGGTCACACTGAAGCTTTCTTT. The encoded protein is CASSDRGGHTEAFF.